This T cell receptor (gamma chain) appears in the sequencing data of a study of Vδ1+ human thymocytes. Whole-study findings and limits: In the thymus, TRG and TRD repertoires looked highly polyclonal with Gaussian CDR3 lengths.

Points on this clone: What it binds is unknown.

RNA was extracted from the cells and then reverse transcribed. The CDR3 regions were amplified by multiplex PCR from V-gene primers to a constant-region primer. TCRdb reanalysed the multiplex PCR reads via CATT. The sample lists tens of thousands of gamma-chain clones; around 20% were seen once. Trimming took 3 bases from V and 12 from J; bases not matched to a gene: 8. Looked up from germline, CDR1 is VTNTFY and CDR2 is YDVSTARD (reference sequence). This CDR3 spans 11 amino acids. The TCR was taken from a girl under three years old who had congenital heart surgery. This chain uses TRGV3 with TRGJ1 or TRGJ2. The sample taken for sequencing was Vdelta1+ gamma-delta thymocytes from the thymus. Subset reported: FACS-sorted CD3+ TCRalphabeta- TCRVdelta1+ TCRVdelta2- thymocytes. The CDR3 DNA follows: TGTGCCACCTGGGACGGTGGAGGGAAACTCTTT. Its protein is CATWDGGGKLF.